This entry is about one T cell receptor beta chain. Study processing details: Amplification with reference gene primers provided the estimates of nucleated cell counts. Assay: immunoSEQ multiplex PCR; the TCRdb copy retains only in-frame clones and omits some. The V and J calls and clone size are taken from that table; D and trimming were inferred from the DNA. This sample has about 170,000 clones, with about four fifths found just once. There are 13 residues in the CDR3. CDR1 is MGHDK and CDR2 is SYGVNS in the germline V gene. Trimming stripped 6 bases from V and 6 bases from J, with 11 bases between. This record belongs to a study of blood T cell repertoires in COVID-19. Overall study context: The cDNA or gDNA used as material had been derived from T cells, B-cell-depleted T cells, or PBMCs.

The TCR sequence derives from a woman in her sixties or seventies with acute or convalescent COVID-19. The genes are TRBV25-1 and TRBJ2-2, with D maybe TRBD1 (6 bases). The sample was peripheral blood. The CDR3 spells CASSHRAPGELFF. In DNA, the CDR3 is TGTGCCAGCAGCCACAGGGCCCCCGGGGAGCTGTTTTTT. Drawing the rest from reference TRBV25-1 and TRBJ2-2, the complete variable domain is EADIYQTPRYLVIGTGKKITLECSQTMGHDKMYWYQQDPGMELHLIHYSYGVNSTEKGDLSSESTVSRIRTEHFPLTLESARPSHTSQYLCASSHRAPGELFFGEGSRLTVL.